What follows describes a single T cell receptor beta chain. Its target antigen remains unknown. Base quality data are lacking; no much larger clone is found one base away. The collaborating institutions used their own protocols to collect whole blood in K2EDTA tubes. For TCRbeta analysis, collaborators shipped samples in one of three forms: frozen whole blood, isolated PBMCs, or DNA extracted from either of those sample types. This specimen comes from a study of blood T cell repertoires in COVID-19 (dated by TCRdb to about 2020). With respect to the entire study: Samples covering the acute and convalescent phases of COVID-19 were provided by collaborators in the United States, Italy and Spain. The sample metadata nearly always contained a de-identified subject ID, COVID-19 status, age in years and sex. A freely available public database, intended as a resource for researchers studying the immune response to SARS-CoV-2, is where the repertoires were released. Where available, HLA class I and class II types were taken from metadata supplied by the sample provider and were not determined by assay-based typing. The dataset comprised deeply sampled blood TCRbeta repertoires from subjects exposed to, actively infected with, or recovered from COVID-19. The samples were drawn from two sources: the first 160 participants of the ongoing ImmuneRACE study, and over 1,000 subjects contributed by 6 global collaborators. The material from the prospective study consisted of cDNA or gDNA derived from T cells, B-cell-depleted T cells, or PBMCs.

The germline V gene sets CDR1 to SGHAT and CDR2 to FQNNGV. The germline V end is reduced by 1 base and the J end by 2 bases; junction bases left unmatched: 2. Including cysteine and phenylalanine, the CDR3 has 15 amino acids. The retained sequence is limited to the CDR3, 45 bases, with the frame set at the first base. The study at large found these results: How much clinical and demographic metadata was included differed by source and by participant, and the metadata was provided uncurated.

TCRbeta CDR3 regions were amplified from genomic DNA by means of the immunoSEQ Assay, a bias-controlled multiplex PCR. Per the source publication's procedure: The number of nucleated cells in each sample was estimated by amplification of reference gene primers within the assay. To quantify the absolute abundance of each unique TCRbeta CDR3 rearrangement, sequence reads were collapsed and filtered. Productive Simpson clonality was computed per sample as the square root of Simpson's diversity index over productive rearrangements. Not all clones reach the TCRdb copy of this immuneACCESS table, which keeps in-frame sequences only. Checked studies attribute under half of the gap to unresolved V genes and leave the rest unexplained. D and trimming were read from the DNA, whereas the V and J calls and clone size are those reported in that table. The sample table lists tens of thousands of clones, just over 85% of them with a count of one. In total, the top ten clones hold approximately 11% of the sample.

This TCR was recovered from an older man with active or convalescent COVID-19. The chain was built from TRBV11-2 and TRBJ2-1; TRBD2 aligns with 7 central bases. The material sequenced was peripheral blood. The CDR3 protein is CASSLGGGPYNEQFF. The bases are TGTGCCAGCAGCTTAGGGGGAGGGCCCTACAATGAGCAGTTCTTC.